This TCR beta chain was retrieved from a study of blood T cell repertoires in COVID-19. Overall study: COVID-19 samples collected from the United States, Italy and Spain covered acute and convalescent phases. Sources were T cells, B-cell-depleted T cells, or PBMCs; the material itself was cDNA or gDNA.

The CDR3 spans 15 residues. Germline lookup yields CDR1 SGHDT and CDR2 YYEEEE. V lost 1 base and J lost 4, with 14 bases in between. Original data processing: Using reference gene primer amplification, nucleated cell counts were estimated. This table comes from immunoSEQ multiplex PCR, and its TCRdb copy is limited to in-frame clones, with some not included. V and J calls and clone size are copied from that table; D and trimming were computed from the DNA. The sample holds approximately 300,000 clones, 75% to 90% seen once. This clone has a handful of counts. V and J are TRBV5-6 and TRBJ1-1; a possible D gene is TRBD1 (6 bases). Sequenced: peripheral blood. This sequence originates from a man aged 40-55 years with acute or convalescent COVID-19. The DNA of the CDR3 is TGTGCCAGCAGCTTGCTGGGGGCGAAGGGCACTGAAGCTTTCTTT. Translating it yields CASSLLGAKGTEAFF.